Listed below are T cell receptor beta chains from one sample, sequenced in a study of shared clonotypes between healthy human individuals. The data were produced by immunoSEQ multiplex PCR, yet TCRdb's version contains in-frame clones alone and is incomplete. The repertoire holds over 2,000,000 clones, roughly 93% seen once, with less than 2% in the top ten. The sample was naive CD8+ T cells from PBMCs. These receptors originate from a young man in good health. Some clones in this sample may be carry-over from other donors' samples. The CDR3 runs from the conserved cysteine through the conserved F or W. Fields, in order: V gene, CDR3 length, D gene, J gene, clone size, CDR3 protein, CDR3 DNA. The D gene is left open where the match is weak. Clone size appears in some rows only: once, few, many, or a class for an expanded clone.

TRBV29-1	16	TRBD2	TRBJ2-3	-	CSVERGLAGRADTQYF	TGCAGCGTTGAAAGGGGACTAGCGGGACGGGCAGATACGCAGTATTTT
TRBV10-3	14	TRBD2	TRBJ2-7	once	CAMGTSGRKGEQYF	TGTGCCATGGGGACTAGCGGGAGGAAGGGCGAGCAGTACTTC
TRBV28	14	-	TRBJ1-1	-	CASSYSAGHTEAFF	TGTGCCAGCAGTTACAGCGCGGGGCACACTGAAGCTTTCTTT
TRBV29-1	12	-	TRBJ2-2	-	CSVLLVPGELFF	TGCAGCGTTTTACTAGTTCCCGGGGAGCTGTTTTTT
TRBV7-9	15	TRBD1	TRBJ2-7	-	CASSAPGTGVSEQYF	TGTGCCAGCAGCGCGCCCGGGACAGGGGTGTCTGAGCAGTACTTC
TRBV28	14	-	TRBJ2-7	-	CASSSGLSLYEQYF	TGTGCCAGCAGTTCGGGACTTTCTCTCTACGAGCAGTACTTC
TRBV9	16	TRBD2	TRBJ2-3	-	CASSVFGGSPTDTQYF	TGTGCCAGCAGCGTATTCGGCGGGAGTCCCACAGATACGCAGTATTTT
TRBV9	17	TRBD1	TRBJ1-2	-	CASSANPPGTENYGYTF	TGTGCCAGCAGCGCGAACCCACCCGGGACAGAGAATTATGGCTACACCTTC
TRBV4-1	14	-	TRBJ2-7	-	CASSQLLGPYEQYF	TGCGCCAGCAGCCAACTACTCGGACCTTACGAGCAGTACTTC
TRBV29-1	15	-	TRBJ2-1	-	CSVPVGTRPGNEQFF	TGCAGCGTCCCCGTGGGGACCCGTCCAGGGAATGAGCAGTTCTTC
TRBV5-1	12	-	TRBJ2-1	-	CASSYKQGEQFF	TGCGCCAGCAGCTATAAACAGGGCGAGCAGTTCTTC
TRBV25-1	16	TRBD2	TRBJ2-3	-	CASSGPSGEGADTQYF	TGTGCCAGCAGTGGCCCCTCCGGGGAGGGAGCAGATACGCAGTATTTT
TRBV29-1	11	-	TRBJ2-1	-	CSVLPAKEQFF	TGCAGCGTTCTACCCGCGAAGGAGCAGTTCTTC
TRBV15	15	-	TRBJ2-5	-	CATSRDDGLEETQYF	TGTGCCACCAGCAGAGATGACGGCTTGGAGGAGACCCAGTACTTC
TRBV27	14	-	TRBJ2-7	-	CASSYMRSSYEQYF	TGTGCCAGCAGTTACATGAGGAGCTCCTACGAGCAGTACTTC
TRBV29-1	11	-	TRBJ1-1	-	CSAEANTEAFF	TGCAGCGCTGAGGCGAACACTGAAGCTTTCTTT
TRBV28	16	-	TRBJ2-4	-	CASSLDGGLAKNIQYF	TGTGCCAGCAGTTTAGACGGGGGGCTGGCCAAAAACATTCAGTACTTC
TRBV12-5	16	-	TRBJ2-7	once	CASSDLQGPHYYEQYF	TGTGCTAGCAGCGACCTACAGGGTCCGCACTACTACGAGCAGTACTTC
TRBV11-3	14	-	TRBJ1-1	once	CASSLNRENTEAFF	TGTGCCAGCAGCTTAAACAGGGAGAACACTGAAGCTTTCTTT
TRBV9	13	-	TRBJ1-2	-	CASSPPSNYGYTF	TGTGCCAGCAGCCCCCCTTCGAACTATGGCTACACCTTC
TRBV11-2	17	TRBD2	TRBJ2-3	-	CATTGTSGRGGRDTQYF	TGTGCCACCACCGGGACTAGCGGAAGAGGGGGTAGGGATACGCAGTATTTT
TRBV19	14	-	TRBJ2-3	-	CASSADSRGDTQYF	TGTGCCAGTAGTGCGGACAGTAGGGGAGATACGCAGTATTTT
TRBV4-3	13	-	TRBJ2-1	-	CASSQVGDNEQFF	TGCGCCAGCAGCCAAGTAGGTGACAATGAGCAGTTCTTC
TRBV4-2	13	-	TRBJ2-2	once	CASSPGTAGELFF	TGTGCCAGCAGCCCCGGCACGGCCGGGGAGCTGTTTTTT
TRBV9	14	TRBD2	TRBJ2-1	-	CASSSGLAAGEQFF	TGTGCCAGCAGCTCCGGACTAGCGGCGGGGGAGCAGTTCTTC
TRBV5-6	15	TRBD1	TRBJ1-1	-	CASSLLTGGNTEAFF	TGTGCCAGCAGCTTACTTACAGGGGGGAACACTGAAGCTTTCTTT
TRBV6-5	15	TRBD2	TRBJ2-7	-	CASSYSTSASYEQYF	TGTGCCAGCAGTTACTCAACTAGCGCCTCCTACGAGCAGTACTTC
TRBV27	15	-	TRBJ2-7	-	CASSLSGSLYYEQYF	TGTGCCAGCAGTTTATCCGGATCCCTCTACTACGAGCAGTACTTC
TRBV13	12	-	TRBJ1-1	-	CASSSQLGEAFF	TGTGCCAGCAGCTCCCAATTGGGGGAAGCTTTCTTT
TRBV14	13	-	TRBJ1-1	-	CASSQIGDSEAFF	TGTGCCAGCAGCCAGATCGGCGACTCCGAAGCTTTCTTT
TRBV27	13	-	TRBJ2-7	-	CASRLEFSYEQYF	TGTGCCAGCAGACTAGAGTTTTCCTACGAGCAGTACTTC
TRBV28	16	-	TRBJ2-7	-	CASSSEFSGTLYEQYF	TGTGCCAGCAGTTCAGAGTTCTCCGGGACCCTCTACGAGCAGTACTTC
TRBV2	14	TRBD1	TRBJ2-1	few	CASSRDRSWNEQFF	TGTGCCAGCAGTCGGGACAGGTCATGGAATGAGCAGTTCTTC
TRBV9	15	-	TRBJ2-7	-	CASSVGPGEAYEQYF	TGTGCCAGCAGCGTAGGGCCAGGGGAGGCCTACGAGCAGTACTTC
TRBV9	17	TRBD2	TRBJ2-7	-	CASSPTGGASGRLEQYF	TGTGCCAGCAGTCCAACCGGGGGGGCTAGCGGGAGGCTCGAGCAGTACTTC
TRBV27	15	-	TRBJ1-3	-	CASSLMGSPGNTIYF	TGTGCCAGCAGTTTGATGGGGTCTCCAGGAAACACCATATATTTT
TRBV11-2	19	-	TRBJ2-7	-	CASSLVRPRGASLSYEQYF	TGTGCCAGCAGCTTAGTTAGGCCCAGGGGCGCCTCACTCTCCTACGAGCAGTACTTC
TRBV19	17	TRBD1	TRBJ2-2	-	CASRTDSDRGNTGELFF	TGTGCCAGTAGGACGGACTCGGACAGGGGGAACACCGGGGAGCTGTTTTTT
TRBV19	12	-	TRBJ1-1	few	CASAPETEEAFF	TGTGCCAGTGCCCCAGAAACAGAAGAAGCTTTCTTT
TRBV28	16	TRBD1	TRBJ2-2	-	CASSAYRGSNTGELFF	TGTGCCAGCAGTGCCTACAGGGGGTCGAACACCGGGGAGCTGTTTTTT
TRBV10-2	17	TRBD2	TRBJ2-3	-	CASSDQIELADSDTQYF	TGCGCCAGCAGTGATCAGATTGAACTAGCGGACTCAGATACGCAGTATTTT
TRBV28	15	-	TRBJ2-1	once	CASRVYGTDHNEQFF	TGTGCCAGCAGAGTTTATGGAACGGACCACAATGAGCAGTTCTTC
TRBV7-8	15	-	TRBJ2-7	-	CASSPEAVLKYEQYF	TGTGCCAGCAGCCCTGAAGCAGTTCTAAAATACGAGCAGTACTTC
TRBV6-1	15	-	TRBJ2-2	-	CASSEGVADTGELFF	TGTGCCAGCAGTGAGGGGGTCGCAGACACCGGGGAGCTGTTTTTT
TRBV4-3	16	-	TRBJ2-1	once	CASSQEWGVAYNEQFF	TGCGCCAGCAGCCAAGAATGGGGGGTGGCCTACAATGAGCAGTTCTTC
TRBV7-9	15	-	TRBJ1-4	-	CASRKGGAPNEKLFF	TGTGCCAGCAGAAAGGGGGGGGCCCCTAATGAAAAACTGTTTTTT
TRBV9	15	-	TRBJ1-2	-	CASRAPLDWNYGYTF	TGTGCCAGCAGAGCTCCCCTTGACTGGAACTATGGCTACACCTTC
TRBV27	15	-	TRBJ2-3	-	CASSLLRESGDTQYF	TGTGCCAGCAGTTTATTACGGGAGTCGGGCGATACGCAGTATTTT
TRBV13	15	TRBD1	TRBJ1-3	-	CASSLEDRAGNTIYF	TGTGCCAGCAGCTTAGAGGACAGGGCTGGAAACACCATATATTTT
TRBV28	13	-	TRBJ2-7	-	CASSFPEGNEQYF	TGTGCCAGCAGTTTCCCCGAGGGGAACGAGCAGTACTTC
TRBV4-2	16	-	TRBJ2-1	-	CASSQSVDRSYNEQFF	TGTGCCAGCAGCCAATCAGTCGACCGCTCCTACAATGAGCAGTTCTTC
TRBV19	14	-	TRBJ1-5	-	CASTGPRNNQPQHF	TGTGCCAGTACCGGGCCCAGAAACAATCAGCCCCAGCATTTT
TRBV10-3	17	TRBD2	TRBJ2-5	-	CAISSGLAGGDRETQYF	TGTGCCATCAGTTCGGGCCTAGCGGGAGGAGATCGAGAGACCCAGTACTTC
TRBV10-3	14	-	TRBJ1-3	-	CAIRETDSGNTIYF	TGTGCCATCAGGGAGACAGACTCTGGAAACACCATATATTTT